This TCR beta chain was profiled in a study of T cells in localized non-small cell lung cancer. V lost 5 bases and J lost 7; bases outside the gene matches: 8. The CDR3 contains 13 residues. CDR1 and CDR2 from the germline V gene are MNHEY and SMNVEV (reference sequence). Measured with immunoSEQ multiplex PCR; TCRdb has only the in-frame clones, and not every one. This table holds about 20,000 clones, about nine tenths found once. This chain connects TRBV27 to TRBJ2-7; 7 bases fit TRBD1. The sequencing used peripheral blood, collected before any cancer treatment. The receptor was isolated from a man between 40 and 69 years old with stage I lung adenocarcinoma. CDR3 protein: CASSVDRSSEQYF. DNA of the CDR3: TGTGCCAGCAGTGTGGACAGGTCGAGTGAGCAGTACTTC.